This T cell receptor (beta chain) was documented in a study of human T cells and chemical hapten exposure. About the research overall: Small volume differences among pooled libraries mainly caused per-sample TCR yield variation. Overall study findings and caveats: TCRs at high frequency, those above 1 in 1000, did not change with DPC sensitization.

This clonotype came up many times. Its antigen is still unknown. Regarding time point: healthy volunteer bleed at 6 weeks. The authors extracted total RNA from unfractionated whole blood. The library tagged individual cDNA molecules with unique molecular identifiers. Original data processing: Samples held a median of 95,638 TCRs, range 23,224–690,600. TCRdb analysed the RACE reads with MiXCR anew, one entry per CDR3 protein. Here the V and J calls rest on TCRdb's processing, not on the authors' analysis. The data hold about 34,000 distinct CDR3 sequences, with approximately 5% observed a single time. Trimming removed 6 bases from V and 2 bases from J, with 14 bases in between. This CDR3 has 14 residues.

The chain carries TRBV12-3 or TRBV12-4 and TRBJ2-7, with D possibly being TRBD1 (6 bases). Specimen: whole blood. The receptor was isolated from a human donor in good health. Some clones in this sample may be carry-over from other donors' samples. The CDR3 region is CASSPGTIAYEQYF. The CDR3 region has the DNA TGTGCCAGCAGCCCCGGGACAATAGCCTACGAGCAGTACTTC.